The text below deals with one TCR beta chain. The PCR was carried out with 60 Vbeta primers and 13 Jbeta primers. The data were produced by immunoSEQ multiplex PCR, yet TCRdb's version contains in-frame clones alone and is incomplete. This table holds roughly 180,000 clones, 79% found once. The CDR3 length is 15 residues. Germline V gene lookup returns CDR1 SGDLS and CDR2 YYNGEE. Unmatched junction bases numbered 11, after V lost 4 bases and J lost 4 bases. The sample comes from a study of cytomegalovirus exposure and HLA in healthy donors. Sequencing input: PBMCs. This clonotype was obtained from a girl between 5 and 17 years old in good health and CMV-seropositive. The chain carries TRBV9 and TRBJ2-7, with 7 bases lining up with TRBD1. The CDR3 coding sequence is TGTGCCAGCAGCCCCCACACAGGGGTGAGGTACGAGCAGTACTTC. Protein sequence: CASSPHTGVRYEQYF.